One sample yielded the 24 T cell receptor beta chains listed below, sequenced in a study of OX40 agonist ivuxolimab in advanced cancers. Data came from immunoSEQ multiplex PCR; TCRdb stores just in-frame clones and leaves some out. The top ten clones hold around 2.1% of a sample with 60,000 or so clones, 75% to 90% of them seen once. Sequencing was performed on CD4+ or CD8+ T cells sorted from blood, taken in a trial of the OX40 agonist ivuxolimab. The receptors were sampled from an adult with an advanced solid tumor such as melanoma, head and neck, liver or kidney cancer.

The rearrangement links TRBV5-8 to TRBJ1-5, with D possibly matching TRBD1 (5 bases). Germline loops: CDR1 SGHTS, CDR2 YDEGEE. The CDR3 has 15 amino acids. V was cut by 0 bases and J by 6 bases, with 13 bases left in between. CDR3 protein: CASSLAHGGGQPQHF. CDR3 nucleotides: TGTGCCAGCAGCTTGGCCCATGGGGGGGGTCAGCCCCAGCATTTT.

In regard to this clone: This sample also contains other DNA sequences that code for the same CDR3. DNA for the CDR3: TGTGCCAGCAGCTTAGGACAGGGTGGCTACGAGCAGTACTTC. This gives the protein CASSLGQGGYEQYF. This chain connects TRBV7-9 to TRBJ2-7, with 7 bases that match TRBD1. V trimming: 1 base; J trimming: 3 bases; junction bases outside the gene matches: 3. Germline CDR1 SEHNR, CDR2 FQNEAQ (reference sequence). The CDR3 is 14 residues long.

The chain has TRBV4-3 and TRBJ1-6, with a possible D match to TRBD1 (5 bases). CDR1 is LGHNA and CDR2 is YSLEER in the germline V gene. The germline V and J ends were trimmed by 0 bases and 5 bases, with 20 bases remaining between them. CDR3 length: 19 amino acids. DNA of the CDR3: TGCGCCAGCAGCCAAGATTCCTTTTGGGGCGATAAGGATAATTCACCCCTCCACTTT. This codes for CASSQDSFWGDKDNSPLHF.

The chain carries TRBV18 and TRBJ2-3; tentatively, D is TRBD2 (5 bases). The CDR3 is 14 amino acids. Germline V gene data show CDR1 as KGHSH and CDR2 as LQKENI. The V and J ends lost 2 bases and 1 base respectively, with 7 bases between them. CDR3: CASSPEAGTDTQYF. The CDR3 DNA reads as TGTGCCAGCTCACCAGAAGCGGGCACAGATACGCAGTATTTT.

The rearrangement joins TRBV28 to TRBJ1-3, with a weak D call TRBD1 (6 bases). Between the trimmed V and J ends, which lost 6 bases and 1 base, there was a span of 10 bases. Germline V gene data show CDR1 as MDHEN and CDR2 as SYDVKM. This CDR3 comprises 14 residues. CDR3 DNA: TGTGCCAGCAGAGGGGACACGTCTGGAAACACCATATATTTT. It yields the protein CASRGDTSGNTIYF.

The chain combines TRBV11-3 with TRBJ2-7, with D possibly being TRBD1 (5 bases). Germline assignment: CDR1 SGHNT and CDR2 YENEEA. This CDR3 has 14 residues. V dropped 0 bases and J dropped 6 bases, with 12 bases sitting between them. The CDR3 loop is CASSLDGSDSEQYF. The DNA for the CDR3 is TGTGCCAGCAGCTTAGATGGTTCCGACAGCGAGCAGTACTTC.

The DNA of the CDR3 is TGTGCCAGCAGCGTCGGAGGTGGCTCTGGGGCCAACGTCCTGACTTTC. This encodes CASSVGGGSGANVLTF. This chain joins TRBV7-2 and TRBJ2-6, with D perhaps matching TRBD2 (5 bases). Trimming shortened V by 5 bases and J by 0 bases, and 11 bases separated the two germline ends. The CDR3 is made up of 16 amino acids. Germline V gene data show CDR1 as SGHTA and CDR2 as FQGNSA.

The V gene is TRBV7-2, the J gene TRBJ2-2; the D gene is possibly TRBD1 (6 bases). Germline V lookup: CDR1 SGHTA, CDR2 FQGNSA. V lost 8 bases to trimming and J lost 7 bases, with 17 bases between them. CDR3 length equals 14 residues. CDR3 nucleotides: TGTGCCAGCCTAACAGGGAAATTAGGCGGGGAGCTGTTTTTT. It translates to CASLTGKLGGELFF. Full variable domain (remainder filled in from reference TRBV7-2 and TRBJ2-2): GAGVSQSPSNKVTEKGKDVELRCDPISGHTALYWYRQSLGQGLEFLIYFQGNSAPDKSGLPSDRFSAERTGGSVSTLTIQRTQQEDSAVYLCASLTGKLGGELFFGEGSRLTVL.

J is TRBJ2-5 and V is TRBV5-1; a weak D match, TRBD1 (7 bases). CDR3 length: 15 residues. Germline V gene lookup returns CDR1 SGHRS and CDR2 YFSETQ. Trimming left V 1 base short and J 5 bases short, with 15 bases between. The DNA of the CDR3 is TGCGCCAGCAGCTTGACAGGGGAGGCCCGGGAGACCCAGTACTTC. This sequence encodes CASSLTGEARETQYF.

As regards this clone: This specimen includes other DNA sequences encoding the same CDR3. The chain joins TRBV7-3 to TRBJ1-1; TRBD1 matches 11 bases. V lost 1 base to trimming and J lost 4 bases; unmatched junction nucleotides: 5. Germline lookup yields CDR1 SGHTA and CDR2 FQGTGA. The CDR3 has 16 amino acids. CDR3 region: CASSLKGQGGGTEAFF. CDR3 nucleotides: TGTGCCAGCAGCTTAAAGGGACAGGGGGGTGGCACTGAAGCTTTCTTT.

The V and J genes are TRBV2 and TRBJ1-6; the match to TRBD1 covers 9 bases. The CDR3 has 14 amino acids. Per the germline V gene, CDR1 is SNHLY and CDR2 is FYNNEI. Trimming took 8 bases from V and 7 from J; bases not matched to a gene: 6. For the CDR3, the DNA is TGTGCCAGCGGGGGGACAGGGCTGAATTCACCCCTCCACTTT. The encoded protein is CASGGTGLNSPLHF.

The genes are TRBV19 and TRBJ1-5, with D unclear. Germline V lookup: CDR1 LNHDA, CDR2 SQIVND (reference sequence). The CDR3 is 19 residues long. Trimming removed 3 bases from V and 3 bases from J, with 24 bases in between. The CDR3 protein is CASSIRAPREVIDNQPQHF. As DNA, the CDR3 is TGTGCCAGTAGTATCCGCGCCCCAAGAGAGGTCATAGACAATCAGCCCCAGCATTTT.

The CDR3: CASSLGGRGSSSYEQYF. DNA of the CDR3: TGTGCCAGCAGCTTAGGGGGGAGGGGATCTAGCTCCTACGAGCAGTACTTC. The chain joins TRBV13 to TRBJ2-7; 7 bases are a match to TRBD2. This CDR3 has 17 residues. The germline V gene has CDR1 PRHDT and CDR2 FYEKMQ (reference sequence). The trim removed 0 bases at V and 0 bases at J, leaving 8 bases unmatched.

A note on this clone: The same CDR3 can be traced to other DNA sequences in this sample. CDR3 loop: CASSRQAYEQYF. The DNA of the CDR3 is TGTGCCAGCAGTCGACAGGCCTACGAGCAGTACTTC. The gene calls are TRBV2 and TRBJ2-7, with D possibly TRBD1 on 6 matching bases. Trimming took 5 bases from V and 2 from J, leaving 7 bases between them. This CDR3 has 12 amino acids. CDR1 is SNHLY, CDR2 FYNNEI, per germline.

In this sample, this clone turned up a few times. CDR3: CSAEDRDDYTF. The DNA of the CDR3 is TGCAGTGCTGAGGACAGGGATGACTACACCTTC. V and J are TRBV20-1 and TRBJ1-2, with 8 bases aligning to TRBD1. V dropped 5 bases and J dropped 10; count of bases not matched to a gene: 6. The CDR3 sequence is 11 residues long. The germline CDR1 and CDR2 sequences are DFQATT and SNEGSKA (reference sequence).

This clone was seen a single time. CDR3 sequence reads: CASSNSPRTDYGYTF. CDR3 bases: TGTGCCAGCAGTAATAGCCCGCGTACAGACTATGGCTACACCTTC. J is TRBJ1-2 and V is TRBV28; D uncertain. CDR1 and CDR2 from the germline V gene are MDHEN and SYDVKM. Trimming cost V 5 bases and J 3 bases, with 16 bases left between them. The CDR3 loop spans 15 amino acids.

The V and J genes are TRBV9 and TRBJ2-3, with D possibly matching TRBD1 (6 bases). CDR1 is SGDLS, CDR2 YYNGEE, per germline. V was clipped by 4 bases and J by 2 bases, with 8 bases between them. The CDR3 is 13 residues long. The CDR3, as DNA: TGTGCCAGCAGCCCAGGGGTCACAGATACGCAGTATTTT. Translation: CASSPGVTDTQYF.

The chain links TRBV6-1 to TRBJ2-3, with a possible D match to TRBD2 (6 bases). Germline loops: CDR1 MNHNS, CDR2 SASEGT. The length of the CDR3 is 13 residues. V was shortened by 6 bases and J by 2 bases, with 9 bases between the two germline ends. CDR3 coding DNA: TGTGCCAGCAGAGGACTACCCACAGATACGCAGTATTTT. Translation: CASRGLPTDTQYF.

V is TRBV7-2 and J is TRBJ2-7; tentative D call: TRBD2 (6 bases). This CDR3 has 16 residues. Between the trimmed V and J ends, which lost 1 base and 0 bases, there was a span of 13 bases. Germline loops: CDR1 SGHTA, CDR2 FQGNSA. The CDR3 protein is CASSLGAGSLSYEQYF. In nucleotides, the CDR3 is TGTGCCAGCAGCTTAGGGGCGGGGAGCCTCTCCTACGAGCAGTACTTC.

The CDR3 spells CASSLALGLEQYF. CDR3 in DNA: TGTGCCAGCAGCTTGGCCCTAGGGCTCGAGCAGTACTTC. The gene calls are TRBV5-5 and TRBJ2-7; no clear D. V lost 0 bases and J lost 6, with 10 bases in between. CDR3 size: 13 residues. CDR1 and CDR2 (germline): SGHKS, YYEKEE (reference sequence).

The chain links TRBV6-1 to TRBJ2-7; 7 positions match TRBD1. J gave up 0 bases and V 10 bases, and 6 bases lay outside the gene matches. This CDR3 is 13 amino acids long. Germline V gene lookup returns CDR1 MNHNS and CDR2 SASEGT. CDR3 sequence: CATYRGSSYEQYF. The CDR3 region has the DNA TGTGCCACCTACAGGGGAAGCTCCTACGAGCAGTACTTC.

The genes are TRBV30 and TRBJ1-1; no firm D call. There are 13 residues in the CDR3. From germline, CDR1 is GTSNPN and CDR2 SVGIG (reference sequence). The V end was cut by 3 bases, the J end by 1 base, with 9 bases between. CDR3 in amino acids: CAWRDGPNTEAFF. In DNA, the CDR3 is TGTGCCTGGAGGGACGGTCCGAACACTGAAGCTTTCTTT.

CDR3 bases: TGCAGCGTTGAAGGCGGCGGACAGGGTGGCTACAATGAGCAGTTCTTC. This sequence encodes CSVEGGGQGGYNEQFF. V usage is TRBV29-1 and J usage is TRBJ2-1, with 8 nucleotides matching TRBD1. Germline lookup yields CDR1 SQVTM and CDR2 ANQGSEA. Unmatched junction bases numbered 8, after V lost 1 base and J lost 3 bases. The CDR3 is made up of 16 amino acids.

The chain combines TRBV10-3 with TRBJ1-2; D ambiguous. CDR1 and CDR2 from the germline V gene are ENHRY and SYGVKD. V lost 4 bases to trimming and J lost 1 base, with 7 bases between them. This CDR3 has 13 residues. The CDR3 sequence: CAISGDINYGYTF. CDR3 in DNA: TGTGCCATCAGTGGAGATATTAACTATGGCTACACCTTC.